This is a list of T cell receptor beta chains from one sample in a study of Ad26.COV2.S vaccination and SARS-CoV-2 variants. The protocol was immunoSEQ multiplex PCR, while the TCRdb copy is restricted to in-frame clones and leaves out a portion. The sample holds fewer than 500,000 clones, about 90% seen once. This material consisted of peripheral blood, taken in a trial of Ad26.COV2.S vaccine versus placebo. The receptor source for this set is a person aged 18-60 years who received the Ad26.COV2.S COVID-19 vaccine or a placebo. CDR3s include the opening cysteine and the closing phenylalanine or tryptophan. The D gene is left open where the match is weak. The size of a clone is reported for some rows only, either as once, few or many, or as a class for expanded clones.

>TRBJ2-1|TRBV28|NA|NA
TGTGCCAGCAGCGGGGGCCCCTACAATGAGCAGTTCTTC
CASSGGPYNEQFF
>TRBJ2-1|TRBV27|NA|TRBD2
TGTGCCAGCAGTTTATCGGGCGGCGGGAGTCCCTACAATGAGCAGTTCTTC
CASSLSGGGSPYNEQFF
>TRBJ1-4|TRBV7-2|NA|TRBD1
TGTGCCAGCAGCCCAGGGGGCAGGGGTGAAAAACTGTTTTTT
CASSPGGRGEKLFF
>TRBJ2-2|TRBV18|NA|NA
TGTGCCAGCTCAACCAGGGGCACCGGGGAGCTGTTTTTT
CASSTRGTGELFF
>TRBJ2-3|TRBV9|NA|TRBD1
TGTGCCAGCAGCCCAAGAACCGGGACAGGATCAACAGATACGCAGTATTTT
CASSPRTGTGSTDTQYF
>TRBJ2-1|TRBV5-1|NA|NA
TGCGCCAGCAGCTTGGACAGGGCCTACAATGAGCAGTTCTTC
CASSLDRAYNEQFF
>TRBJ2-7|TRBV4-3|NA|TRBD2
TGCGCCAGCAGCCAAGTTTCGACTAGCGGGCGCGAGCAGTACTTC
CASSQVSTSGREQYF
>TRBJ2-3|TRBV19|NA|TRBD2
TGTGCCAGTAGTCCCCTAGCGGGAGGTTGGACAGATACGCAGTATTTT
CASSPLAGGWTDTQYF
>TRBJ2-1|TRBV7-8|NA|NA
TGTGCCAGCAGCTTGGGGGCCGGGACGATCGGAAATGAGCAGTTCTTC
CASSLGAGTIGNEQFF
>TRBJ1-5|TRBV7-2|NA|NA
TGTGCCAGCAGCTCAACCGGGCCCTGGGAAAATCAGCCCCAGCATTTT
CASSSTGPWENQPQHF
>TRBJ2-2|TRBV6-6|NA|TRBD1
TGTGCCAGCAGCCCCGACAGGGACCTCGCCGGGGAGCTGTTTTTT
CASSPDRDLAGELFF
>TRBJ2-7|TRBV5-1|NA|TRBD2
TGCGCCAGCAGCTTGGTACTAGCGGAGTCCTACGAGCAGTACTTC
CASSLVLAESYEQYF
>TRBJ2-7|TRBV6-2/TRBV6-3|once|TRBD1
TGTGCCAGCAGTTACGCAGGGGGCTCCTACGAGCAGTACTTC
CASSYAGGSYEQYF
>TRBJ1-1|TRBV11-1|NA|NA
TGTGCCAGCAGTTCAACTGACAGGACCTACACTGAAGCTTTCTTT
CASSSTDRTYTEAFF
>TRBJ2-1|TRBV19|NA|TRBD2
TGTGCCAGTAGTATAGAGGATAGCGGGATAGGAAATGAGCAGTTCTTC
CASSIEDSGIGNEQFF
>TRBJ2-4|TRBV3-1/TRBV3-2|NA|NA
TGTGCCAGCAGCCAGGTCTTCTGGTCCATTCAGTACTTC
CASSQVFWSIQYF
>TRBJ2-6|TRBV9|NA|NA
TGTGCCAGCAGCGTAGAGGTGAGGGCCGGGGCCAACGTCCTGACTTTC
CASSVEVRAGANVLTF
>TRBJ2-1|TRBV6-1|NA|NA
TGTGCCAGCAGTGAAGCGCGGGTACTTATAAATGAGCAGTTCTTC
CASSEARVLINEQFF
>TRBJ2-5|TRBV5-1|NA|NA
TGCGCCAGCAGCCCTGCTGTTTCGGAGACCCAGTACTTC
CASSPAVSETQYF
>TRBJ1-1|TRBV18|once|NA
TGTGCCAGCTCACTCCCCGGCGGTGAAGCTTTCTTT
CASSLPGGEAFF
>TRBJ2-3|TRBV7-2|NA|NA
TGTGCCAGCAGCTTACGGGTTTCCACAGATACGCAGTATTTT
CASSLRVSTDTQYF
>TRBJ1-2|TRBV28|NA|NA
TGTGCCAGCAGTTTAGCCCTTGGGGACCTCTATGGCTACACCTTC
CASSLALGDLYGYTF
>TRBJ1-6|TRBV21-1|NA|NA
TGTGCCAGCAGCAAAGTCCCCTTGATGAAACCCCTCCACTTT
CASSKVPLMKPLHF
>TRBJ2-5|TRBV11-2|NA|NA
TGTGCCAGCAGCTTGCATCAGGGACAAGAGACCCAGTACTTC
CASSLHQGQETQYF
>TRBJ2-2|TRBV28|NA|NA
TGTGCCAGCAATTCAGCCAACACCGGGGAGCTGTTTTTT
CASNSANTGELFF
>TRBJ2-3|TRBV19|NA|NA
TGTGCCAGTAGCCACCTTTTAGGGGAGCGGACAGATACGCAGTATTTT
CASSHLLGERTDTQYF
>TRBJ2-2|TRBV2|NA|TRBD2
TGTGCCAGCAGGAGGGGACTACCGCTGAACACCGGGGAGCTGTTTTTT
CASRRGLPLNTGELFF
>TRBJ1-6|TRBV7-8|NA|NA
TGTGCCAGCAGCTTAGTCCCGGGAGTGGGTTCACCCCTCCACTTT
CASSLVPGVGSPLHF
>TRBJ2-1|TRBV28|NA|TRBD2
TGTGCCAGCAGCCAAACTAGCGGGGGAAACTACAATGAGCAGTTCTTC
CASSQTSGGNYNEQFF
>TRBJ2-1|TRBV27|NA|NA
TGTGCCAGCAGTTTATTCTGGACGGTCAGCTCCTACAATGAGCAGTTCTTC
CASSLFWTVSSYNEQFF
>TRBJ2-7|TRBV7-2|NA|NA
TGTGCCAGCAGCCACCTTGGGAGGTCTCCCTACTACGAGCAGTACTTC
CASSHLGRSPYYEQYF
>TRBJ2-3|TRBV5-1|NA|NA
TGCGCCAGCAGCCAGGACCAGACTTACACAGATACGCAGTATTTT
CASSQDQTYTDTQYF
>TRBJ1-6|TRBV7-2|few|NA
TGTGCCAGCAGCTTTAGTGCCTATAATTCACCCCTCCACTTT
CASSFSAYNSPLHF
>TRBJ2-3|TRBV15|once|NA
TGTGCCACCAGCAGAGATCGGGCAGAGACAGATACGCAGTATTTT
CATSRDRAETDTQYF
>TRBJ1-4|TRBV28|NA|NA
TGTGCCAGCAGTATAGTGGTGTTTGGCGAAAAACTGTTTTTT
CASSIVVFGEKLFF
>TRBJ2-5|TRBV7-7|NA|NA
TGTGCCAGCAGCTTAGGTCTTTCTCAAGAGACCCAGTACTTC
CASSLGLSQETQYF
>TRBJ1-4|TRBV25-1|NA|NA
TGTGCCAGCAGGCCGTACGGGGCAACTAATGAAAAACTGTTTTTT
CASRPYGATNEKLFF
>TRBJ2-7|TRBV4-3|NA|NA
TGCGCCAGCAGCCCATCGTGGACTGGGCCCTACGAGCAGTACTTC
CASSPSWTGPYEQYF
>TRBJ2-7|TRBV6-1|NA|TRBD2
TGTGCCAGCAGTGAAATCTACGCTAGCGGGAGTCGAGCCTACGAGCAGTACTTC
CASSEIYASGSRAYEQYF
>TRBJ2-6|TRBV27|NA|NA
TGTGCCAGCAGTTTATTTGGCTCCTCTGGGGCCAACGTCCTGACTTTC
CASSLFGSSGANVLTF
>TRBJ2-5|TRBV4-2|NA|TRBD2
TGTGCCAGCAGCCAAGGACTAGCGGGAGGAATTCCGGAGACCCAGTACTTC
CASSQGLAGGIPETQYF
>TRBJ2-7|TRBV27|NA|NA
TGTGCCAGCAGTACGGGAGATTACTACGAGCAGTACTTC
CASSTGDYYEQYF
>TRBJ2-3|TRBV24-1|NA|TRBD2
TGTGCCACCAGTGACAAGACTAGCGGGAGCACAGATACGCAGTATTTT
CATSDKTSGSTDTQYF
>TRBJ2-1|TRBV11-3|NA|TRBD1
TGTGCCAGCAGCTTGGACAGGGCCGAGCAGTTCTTC
CASSLDRAEQFF
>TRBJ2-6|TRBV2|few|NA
TGTGCCAGCAGTGAGGTCTCTGGGGCCAACGTCCTGACTTTC
CASSEVSGANVLTF
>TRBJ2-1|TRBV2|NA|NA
TGTGCCAGCAGCCCAGACTACAATGAGCAGTTCTTC
CASSPDYNEQFF
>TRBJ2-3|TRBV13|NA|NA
TGTGCCAGCAGCTGCTACAAACAGGGGAGGAACACAGATACGCAGTATTTT
CASSCYKQGRNTDTQYF
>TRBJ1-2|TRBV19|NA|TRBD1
TGTGCCAGTAGTGCGACAGGGCCCTACTATGGCTACACCTTC
CASSATGPYYGYTF
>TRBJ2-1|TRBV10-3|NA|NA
TGTGCCGCCTCTGGTTCCACCAATGAGCAGTTCTTC
CAASGSTNEQFF